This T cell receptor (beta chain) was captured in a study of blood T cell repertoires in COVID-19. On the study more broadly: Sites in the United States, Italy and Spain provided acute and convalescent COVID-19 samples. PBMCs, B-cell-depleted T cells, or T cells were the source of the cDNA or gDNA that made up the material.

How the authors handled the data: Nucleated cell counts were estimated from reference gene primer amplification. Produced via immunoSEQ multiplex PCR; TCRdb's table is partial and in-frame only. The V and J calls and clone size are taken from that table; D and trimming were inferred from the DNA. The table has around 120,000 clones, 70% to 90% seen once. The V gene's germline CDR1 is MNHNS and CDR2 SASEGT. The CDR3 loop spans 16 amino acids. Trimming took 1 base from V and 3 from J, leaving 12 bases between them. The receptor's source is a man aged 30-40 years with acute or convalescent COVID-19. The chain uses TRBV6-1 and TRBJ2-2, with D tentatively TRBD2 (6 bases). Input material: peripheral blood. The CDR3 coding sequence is TGTGCCAGCAGTGAAGAGCCGGGGGTTTACACCGGGGAGCTGTTTTTT. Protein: CASSEEPGVYTGELFF.